This T cell receptor (beta chain) was captured in a study of early T cells in non-severe SARS-CoV-2 infection. Study-level information: The sequenced material was bulk RNA from unsorted whole blood, and its chains were unpaired.

In the library, individual cDNA molecules carried attached unique molecular identifiers. TCRdb analysed the 5' RACE reads with MiXCR anew, one entry per CDR3 protein. The sample holds about 27,000 distinct CDR3 sequences, less than 5% seen once. Broader study findings: The VDJdb matching leaned toward anti-spike CD8 responses and overlooked private and CD4 specificities.

The germline gives CDR1 LNHDA, CDR2 SQIVND (reference sequence). V shed 7 bases and J shed 4 bases, with 14 bases lying between them. The CDR3 totals 14 residues. A note on this clonotype: Its antigen is as yet unknown.

Material: whole blood. The chain couples TRBV19 to TRBJ1-3; D is perhaps TRBD1 (6 bases). The receptor was isolated from an adult who was a healthcare worker with PCR-confirmed SARS-CoV-2 infection or an uninfected control (not recorded which). The CDR3 DNA is TGTGCCAGTACCAGGGGACTTCCGGGAAACACCATATATTTT. Translation gives CASTRGLPGNTIYF.